The 8 T cell receptor beta chains listed next were all sequenced from one sample in a study of blood T cell repertoires in COVID-19. Repertoires were generated with immunoSEQ multiplex PCR, while TCRdb's copy carries only in-frame clones and drops some. The table includes 170,000 or so clones, around nine tenths detected once. The sample taken for sequencing was peripheral blood. The receptors originated from a young woman who had recovered from COVID-19.

The chain combines TRBV7-2 with TRBJ2-7; TRBD2 aligns across 7 bases. The CDR3 is made up of 14 amino acids. V lost 1 base to trimming and J lost 4 bases; unmatched junction nucleotides: 4. Germline V gene sequence: CDR1 SGHTA, CDR2 FQGNSA. The CDR3 nucleotides read TGTGCCAGCAGCTTAGGGCGGGGGTCGTACGAGCAGTACTTC. It encodes CASSLGRGSYEQYF.

The chain joins TRBV7-2 to TRBJ2-3; D unresolved. Between the trimmed V and J ends, which lost 1 base and 5 bases, there was a span of 13 bases. The length of the CDR3 is 15 residues. Germline V gives CDR1 SGHTA, CDR2 FQGNSA. In nucleotides, the CDR3 is TGTGCCAGCAGCTTAGTAGGATTACCAGGAGATACGCAGTATTTT. It encodes CASSLVGLPGDTQYF.

V and J are TRBV14 and TRBJ2-3; perhaps TRBD2 as D (5 bases). Trimming shortened V by 3 bases and J by 0 bases, and 16 bases separated the two germline ends. The germline V gene encodes CDR1 SGHDN and CDR2 FVKESK. This CDR3 region has 17 residues. The CDR3 bases are TGTGCCAGCAGCCACCTCAGGCGGGCCCTTAGCACAGATACGCAGTATTTT. Amino acids: CASSHLRRALSTDTQYF.

The V call is TRBV4-3, the J call TRBJ2-3, with 8 positions matching TRBD1. The V and J ends lost 0 bases and 7 bases, in that order; junction bases with no gene match: 3. CDR3 length: 14 amino acids. Germline-derived CDR1 and CDR2 are LGHNA and YSLEER. The CDR3 sequence is CASSQETGVYTQYF. The CDR3, as DNA: TGCGCCAGCAGCCAAGAGACAGGGGTCTATACGCAGTATTTT.

The chain uses TRBV4-1 and TRBJ2-1, with 7 nucleotides matching TRBD1. J lost 5 bases, V lost 4 bases, and 11 bases had no gene match. CDR1 is MGHRA and CDR2 is YSYEKL in the germline V gene. There are 16 residues in the CDR3. The CDR3 here is CASSPDETGRHNEQFF. CDR3 nucleotides: TGCGCCAGCAGCCCTGACGAGACAGGGCGCCACAATGAGCAGTTCTTC.

The chain links TRBV19 to TRBJ2-1; 8 bases match TRBD1. V trimming: 3 bases; J trimming: 15 bases; junction bases outside the gene matches: 10. Germline-derived CDR1 and CDR2 are LNHDA and SQIVND (reference sequence). The CDR3 runs 13 residues. CDR3 DNA: TGTGCCAGTAGTATGCACAGGGGGTCTTGGCCGTTCTTC. Amino acids: CASSMHRGSWPFF.

The rearrangement links TRBV5-1 to TRBJ1-4; no firm D call. The CDR3 totals 13 residues. Trimming took off 0 bases at V and 10 bases at J, with 10 bases between the two ends. Germline lookup yields CDR1 SGHRS and CDR2 YFSETQ. The DNA for the CDR3 is TGCGCCAGCAGCTTGGCAGATCGGGTAAAACTGTTTTTT. Translating gives CASSLADRVKLFF.

DNA for the CDR3: TGCAGCGTTGAGGGGGGACAGGGGGCGGCTAACTATGGCTACACCTTC. As protein: CSVEGGQGAANYGYTF. The chain recombines TRBV29-1 with TRBJ1-2; 12 bases line up with TRBD1. Germline trimming cut 3 bases from V and 0 bases from J; bases unmatched to any gene: 5. The CDR3 covers 16 residues. Germline lookup yields CDR1 SQVTM and CDR2 ANQGSEA.